One sample yielded the 19 T cell receptor beta chains listed below, sequenced in a study of blood T cell repertoires in COVID-19. Method: immunoSEQ multiplex PCR; TCRdb's copy keeps in-frame clones and lacks some. Counted here are under 300,000 clones, roughly 85% occurring once; the ten biggest clones make up 3.4%. The sample was peripheral blood. Receptors were obtained from a woman aged 18-29 years with acute or convalescent COVID-19.

V is TRBV5-1 and J is TRBJ2-3; D is ambiguous. CDR3 length: 15 residues. V shed 5 bases and J shed 2 bases, with 15 bases lying between them. Germline V CDR1 and CDR2: SGHRS, YFSETQ. The CDR3 DNA reads as TGCGCCAGCAGGTATAACTTCCAACCCACAGATACGCAGTATTTT. Its translation: CASRYNFQPTDTQYF.

The chain uses TRBV14 and TRBJ1-2; D unresolved. The CDR3 is made up of 15 amino acids. Trimming pared 0 bases from V and 3 bases from J, leaving 11 bases between. Germline assignment: CDR1 SGHDN and CDR2 FVKESK. This chain's CDR3 is CASSQEFRGYYGYTF. CDR3 DNA sequence: TGTGCCAGCAGCCAAGAATTTCGGGGTTACTATGGCTACACCTTC. Based on the CDR3 plus reference TRBV14 and TRBJ1-2, the full variable domain is EAGVTQFPSHSVIEKGQTVTLRCDPISGHDNLYWYRRVMGKEIKFLLHFVKESKQDESGMPNNRFLAERTGGTYSTLKVQPAELEDSGVYFCASSQEFRGYYGYTFGSGTRLTVV.

The CDR3 loop reads CASSQDRNTGELFF. Written as DNA, the CDR3 is TGTGCCAGCAGCCAAGACAGAAACACCGGGGAGCTGTTTTTT. This chain uses TRBV14 with TRBJ2-2; no definite D call. V lost 0 bases, J lost 2 bases, and 4 bases lay in between. The V gene's germline CDR1 is SGHDN and CDR2 FVKESK. The CDR3 consists of 14 residues.

The chain combines TRBV18 with TRBJ2-1; 9 nucleotides align to TRBD1. Germline CDR1 reads KGHSH; CDR2 reads LQKENI. The CDR3 is made up of 14 amino acids. The V and J ends lost 5 bases and 12 bases, in that order; junction bases with no gene match: 11. DNA for the CDR3: TGTGCCAGCTCAGGGGACAGGGAATTTTCGGCGCAGTTCTTC. Protein sequence: CASSGDREFSAQFF.

This sequence joins TRBV9 and TRBJ2-7; D is uncertain. Germline V CDR1 and CDR2: SGDLS, YYNGEE. Trimming removed 4 bases from V and 3 bases from J, with 17 bases in between. The CDR3 covers 15 residues. This CDR3 reads CASSSNPAVVYEQYF. CDR3 coding DNA: TGTGCCAGCAGCTCCAATCCGGCGGTGGTCTACGAGCAGTACTTC.

This chain uses TRBV6-5 with TRBJ2-3; D might be TRBD2 (5 bases). Germline V gene lookup returns CDR1 MNHEY and CDR2 SVGAGI. CDR3 length: 15 residues. The V gene lost 2 bases and the J gene lost 1 base, with 10 bases spanning the gap. Written as DNA, the CDR3 is TGTGCCAGCAGTTACGGGAGAGGCGGCACAGATACGCAGTATTTT. Protein sequence: CASSYGRGGTDTQYF.

The V gene is TRBV7-9, the J gene TRBJ2-1; D possibly corresponds to TRBD2 (6 bases). Germline lookup yields CDR1 SEHNR and CDR2 FQNEAQ (reference sequence). CDR3 size: 15 residues. Trimming removed 3 bases at V and 2 bases at J, with 11 bases between. The CDR3 sequence: CASSFFGGTYNEQFF. CDR3 bases: TGTGCCAGCAGCTTTTTTGGGGGGACCTACAATGAGCAGTTCTTC.

The chain combines TRBV6-2 or TRBV6-3 with TRBJ2-7, with 7 bases that match TRBD1. Germline V gene sequence: CDR1 MNHEY, CDR2 SVGEGT. This CDR3 spans 18 amino acids. V lost 0 bases to trimming and J lost 4 bases; unmatched junction nucleotides: 15. CDR3 sequence reads: CASSYSITRQGETYEQYF. The CDR3 DNA is TGTGCCAGCAGTTACTCGATTACGCGGCAGGGGGAGACATACGAGCAGTACTTC.

The chain employs TRBV14 and TRBJ1-2; TRBD1 aligns across 9 bases. Germline trimming cut 3 bases from V and 8 bases from J; bases unmatched to any gene: 13. CDR3 length: 16 amino acids. The germline V gene has CDR1 SGHDN and CDR2 FVKESK. This CDR3 is CASSHQPTGGRGGYTF. CDR3 coding DNA: TGTGCCAGCAGCCACCAACCCACAGGGGGCAGAGGCGGCTACACCTTC.

The chain has TRBV5-4 and TRBJ1-2; 7 bases fit TRBD1. The V segment lost 3 bases and the J segment 2 bases; nucleotides outside the gene matches: 7. The CDR3 totals 15 residues. Germline values: CDR1 SGHNT, CDR2 YYREEE (reference sequence). The CDR3 DNA is TGTGCCAGCAGCTCAGACAGGGTGCAGAACTATGGCTACACCTTC. Protein product: CASSSDRVQNYGYTF.

The V gene is TRBV30, the J gene TRBJ1-4; weak D call: TRBD1 (6 bases). Deletions cut 3 bases from V and 6 bases from J, with 17 bases between. This CDR3 has 15 amino acids. Germline V lookup: CDR1 GTSNPN, CDR2 SVGIG (reference sequence). CDR3 protein: CAWRLLGGAHEKLFF. CDR3 coding DNA: TGTGCCTGGAGGCTTTTAGGGGGGGCCCATGAAAAACTGTTTTTT.

This rearrangement joins TRBV10-3 to TRBJ2-3; TRBD2 matches 8 bases. The CDR3 extends over 14 amino acids. CDR1 is ENHRY and CDR2 is SYGVKD in the germline V gene. Trimming removed 3 bases from V and 3 bases from J; junction bases left unmatched: 2. CDR3 coding DNA: TGTGCCATCAGTGATGCTAGCGGGACAGATACGCAGTATTTT. Residues: CAISDASGTDTQYF.

DNA for the CDR3: TGTGCCAGCAGCTTAGATCAAGGGGGGACAGCGAACACCGGGGAGCTGTTTTTT. It is translated as CASSLDQGGTANTGELFF. The V call is TRBV11-3, the J call TRBJ2-2; D is perhaps TRBD1 (7 bases). This CDR3 comprises 18 residues. From germline, CDR1 is SGHNT and CDR2 YENEEA. V was cut by 0 bases and J by 0 bases, with 14 bases left in between.

The V and J genes are TRBV5-1 and TRBJ2-7, with 10 bases that match TRBD2. Germline V lookup: CDR1 SGHRS, CDR2 YFSETQ. This CDR3 contains 14 residues. The V segment lost 4 bases and the J segment 2 bases; nucleotides outside the gene matches: 3. The CDR3 is CASSTSGRAYEQYF. CDR3 nucleotide sequence: TGCGCCAGCAGCACGAGCGGGAGGGCCTACGAGCAGTACTTC. The whole variable domain, remainder taken from reference TRBV5-1 and TRBJ2-7, is KAGVTQTPRYLIKTRGQQVTLSCSPISGHRSVSWYQQTPGQGLQFLFEYFSETQRNKGNFPGRFSGRQFSNSRSEMNVSTLELGDSALYLCASSTSGRAYEQYFGPGTRLTVT.

The chain recombines TRBV29-1 with TRBJ2-3; weak D call: TRBD1 (6 bases). Trimming took 2 bases from V and 3 from J, leaving 12 bases between them. CDR1 and CDR2 (germline): SQVTM, ANQGSEA. This CDR3 is built from 14 residues. The CDR3 loop is CSVETGSGTDTQYF. CDR3 DNA: TGCAGCGTTGAAACAGGGTCGGGGACAGATACGCAGTATTTT.

This clone turned up a few times. This chain links TRBV7-2 with TRBJ1-4; 10 nucleotides match TRBD1. J gave up 5 bases and V 6 bases, and 3 bases lay outside the gene matches. The CDR3 spans 14 residues. The germline CDR1 and CDR2 sequences are SGHTA and FQGNSA. The CDR3 region is CASRKTGGNEKLFF. CDR3 bases: TGTGCCAGCAGAAAGACAGGGGGCAATGAAAAACTGTTTTTT.

V usage is TRBV2 and J usage is TRBJ1-2; D is perhaps TRBD1 (5 bases). The CDR3 consists of 12 residues. V lost 7 bases, J lost 4 bases, and 10 bases lay in between. The V gene's germline CDR1 is SNHLY and CDR2 FYNNEI. In nucleotides, the CDR3 is TGTGCCAGCAACCAGGGTGGCTATGGCTACACCTTC. The encoded protein is CASNQGGYGYTF.

The genes are TRBV3-1 (or the pseudogene TRBV3-2) and TRBJ1-2; D ambiguous. V was shortened by 4 bases and J by 1 base, with 7 bases between the two germline ends. CDR1 is LGHDT, CDR2 YNNKEL, per germline (reference sequence). The CDR3 is 13 residues long. The CDR3 bases are TGTGCCAGCAGCCTTCGGAGTAACTATGGCTACACCTTC. It translates to CASSLRSNYGYTF.

The chain combines TRBV19 with TRBJ2-4; possibly TRBD1 for D (6 bases). V lost 5 bases and J 6 bases, leaving 14 bases between the germline ends. CDR3 length equals 14 residues. Germline assignment: CDR1 LNHDA and CDR2 SQIVND (reference sequence). The CDR3 nucleotides read TGTGCCAGTAGTTTACAGGGTGAGCGAAACATTCAGTACTTC. This translates into CASSLQGERNIQYF.